One sample yielded the 32 T cell receptor beta chains listed below, sequenced in a study of response to subunit inactivated influenza vaccine. TCRdb re-analysed the RT-PCR reads in MiXCR, keeping a single row per CDR3 protein. The sample records 710,000 or so distinct CDR3 sequences, around 14% being singletons. Sample: PBMCs from blood, taken 12 days after vaccination. The receptors here all came from a man aged 50 to 59 who received an inactivated influenza vaccine.

This clonotype showed up just a few times. As DNA, the CDR3 is TGTGCCAGCAGTTTGGGGACAGGGGGCGATGCTTTCTTT. It codes for CASSLGTGGDAFF. The rearrangement joins TRBV12-3 or TRBV12-4 to TRBJ1-1, with 12 bases aligning to TRBD1. The CDR3 is 13 residues long. V dropped 3 bases and J dropped 11; count of bases not matched to a gene: 4.

This sequence joins TRBV5-1 and TRBJ2-7; tentatively, D is TRBD2 (5 bases). Germline V CDR1 and CDR2: SGHRS, YFSETQ. The CDR3 spans 13 residues. Trimming pared 4 bases from V and 5 bases from J, leaving 13 bases between. CDR3 amino acids: CASSAGPANEQYF. The CDR3 DNA reads as TGCGCCAGCAGCGCGGGCCCTGCCAACGAGCAGTACTTC.

The sample holds a few counts of this clonotype. The rearrangement links TRBV7-2 to TRBJ2-7, with D uncertain. Per the germline V gene, CDR1 is SGHTA and CDR2 is FQGNSA. Trimming removed 4 bases at V and 2 bases at J, with 15 bases between. The CDR3 has 15 residues. Written as DNA, the CDR3 is TGTGCCAGCAGCTCAAAGCTGCCATTACCCTACGAGCAGTACTTC. It specifies CASSSKLPLPYEQYF.

The V gene is TRBV15, the J gene TRBJ2-5; the D call may be TRBD1 or TRBD2 (6 bases each). Germline V CDR1 and CDR2: LNHNV, YYDKDF (reference sequence). Trimming left V 3 bases short and J 0 bases short, with 14 bases between. This CDR3 contains 16 residues. The CDR3 coding sequence is TGTGCCACCAGCAGTGCTCCGGGGGCCTACCAAGAGACCCAGTACTTC. Encoded protein: CATSSAPGAYQETQYF.

This clonotype occurred a few times. In DNA, the CDR3 is TGCAGTGCCGAGCGGGACCTCTCCTACAATGAGCAGTTCTTC. Encoded protein: CSAERDLSYNEQFF. The V gene is TRBV20-1, the J gene TRBJ2-1, with TRBD2 identical over 7 bases. The CDR3 length is 14 residues. The junction had 5 bases not matched to a gene; V was cut back by 6 bases and J by 0 bases. Germline loops: CDR1 DFQATT, CDR2 SNEGSKA (reference sequence).

With regard to this clonotype: Compared with germline, one end of the junction differs, possibly owing to a read error. The J gene is TRBJ2-3, the V gene TRBV6-5; D gene ambiguous. Looked up from germline, CDR1 is MNHEY and CDR2 is SVGAGI. The CDR3 spans 14 residues. CDR3 nucleotide sequence: TGTGCCAGCAGTTACTCAGGAGCCACATATACGCAGTATTTT. Amino acid sequence: CASSYSGATYTQYF.

The CDR3 DNA reads as TGCAGTGCGAAAGGAGGGTCCAGCAACAGGGGAACTGAAGCTTTCTTT. This sequence encodes CSAKGGSSNRGTEAFF. The chain combines TRBV20-1 with TRBJ1-1; 7 bases line up with TRBD1. The CDR3 loop spans 16 amino acids. V shed 6 bases and J 5 bases; nucleotides not matched to a gene: 18. Germline V gene lookup returns CDR1 DFQATT and CDR2 SNEGSKA (reference sequence).

The chain links TRBV29-1 to TRBJ2-3; D might be TRBD1 (7 bases). V dropped 2 bases and J dropped 2 bases, with 17 bases sitting between them. The length of the CDR3 is 16 residues. CDR1 is SQVTM, CDR2 ANQGSEA, per germline. The CDR3 bases are TGCAGCGTTGAACCTTACGACAGGGAGGTCACAGATACGCAGTATTTT. It is translated as CSVEPYDREVTDTQYF.

This clonotype was seen a few times. The J gene is TRBJ2-2, the V gene TRBV2; D possibly corresponds to TRBD1 (6 bases). Trimming shortened V by 0 bases and J by 1 base, and 12 bases separated the two germline ends. The CDR3 has 17 residues. Germline loops: CDR1 SNHLY, CDR2 FYNNEI. The CDR3 DNA reads TGTGCCAGCAGTGAAGCGGCGGACAGAAGGAACACCGGGGAGCTGTTTTTT. Protein sequence: CASSEAADRRNTGELFF.

This chain joins TRBV21-1 and TRBJ1-5; TRBD1, the D gene given by the table, was not confirmed from the DNA. TRBV21-1 is a pseudogene locus. The CDR3 covers 14 residues. The CDR3 DNA follows: TGTGCCAGCAGCTGGGGCCAGGGCAGGCAGCCCCAGCATTTT. This translates into CASSWGQGRQPQHF.

This clonotype was observed a few times. This chain uses TRBV6-1 with TRBJ2-5; 7 bases fit TRBD2. The CDR3 totals 14 residues. The V gene's germline CDR1 is MNHNS and CDR2 SASEGT. V lost 7 bases and J lost 3; bases outside the gene matches: 8. CDR3 DNA: TGTGCCAGCACCAAGTCGGGAGGTAAAGAGACCCAGTACTTC. This gives the protein CASTKSGGKETQYF.

This clonotype was counted a few times. The genes are TRBV29-1 and TRBJ1-1; D unclear. Trimming removed 5 bases from V and 3 bases from J, with 19 bases in between. The CDR3 contains 15 residues. From germline, CDR1 is SQVTM and CDR2 ANQGSEA. The chain's CDR3 is CSVRTDTEPYTEAFF. The CDR3 bases are TGCAGCGTTCGTACCGACACCGAACCCTACACTGAAGCTTTCTTT.

This clonotype came up a few times. CDR3 loop: CASSDPGQGDEKLFF. Written as DNA, the CDR3 is TGTGCCAGCAGTGACCCGGGACAGGGCGATGAAAAACTGTTTTTT. V usage is TRBV27 and J usage is TRBJ1-4; 9 bases are a match to TRBD1. CDR1 is MNHEY, CDR2 SMNVEV, per germline (reference sequence). J was trimmed by 6 bases and V by 5 bases; bases with no gene match: 7. The CDR3 contains 15 residues.

This clonotype was seen a handful of times. The V gene is TRBV6-1, the J gene TRBJ1-5, with TRBD1 matching over 8 bases. The CDR3 contains 15 residues. J gave up 3 bases and V 5 bases, and 6 bases lay outside the gene matches. Germline V gene lookup returns CDR1 MNHNS and CDR2 SASEGT. CDR3 sequence (DNA): TGTGCCAGCAGTCCCCGGACAGGGCCCAATCAGCCCCAGCATTTT. It yields the protein CASSPRTGPNQPQHF.

This clonotype was counted only a few times. J is TRBJ2-7 and V is TRBV4-3; perhaps TRBD1 as D (7 bases). Germline assignment: CDR1 LGHNA and CDR2 YSLEER. The CDR3 is made up of 15 amino acids. Between the trimmed V and J ends, which lost 1 base and 5 bases, there was a span of 15 bases. As DNA, the CDR3 is TGCGCCAGCAGCCAAGTGGAGGGGGCTATCGACGAGCAGTACTTC. This encodes CASSQVEGAIDEQYF.

The V gene is TRBV4-3, the J gene TRBJ1-6; D uncertain. V shed 0 bases and J shed 1 base, with 7 bases lying between them. The CDR3 covers 16 residues. Germline CDR1 reads LGHNA; CDR2 reads YSLEER. CDR3 sequence reads: CASSQELGSYNSPLHF. The CDR3 DNA reads as TGCGCCAGCAGCCAAGAGCTGGGGTCCTATAATTCACCCCTCCACTTT.

The chain's CDR3 is CATSRGAGVGTDTQYF. The CDR3 DNA reads as TGTGCCACCAGCAGAGGAGCGGGGGTGGGTACAGATACGCAGTATTTT. This chain links TRBV15 with TRBJ2-3, with 8 bases that match TRBD2. Germline CDR1 and CDR2: LNHNV and YYDKDF (reference sequence). V dropped 1 base and J dropped 3; count of bases not matched to a gene: 6. The CDR3 extends over 16 amino acids.

This clonotype was seen only a few times. The gene calls are TRBV10-3 and TRBJ2-1, with D possibly matching TRBD2 (6 bases). The germline V gene encodes CDR1 ENHRY and CDR2 SYGVKD. The V gene lost 0 bases and the J gene lost 4 bases, with 13 bases spanning the gap. CDR3 length: 16 residues. DNA of the CDR3: TGTGCCATCAGTGAGTCCTCGCGGGGAGGTTACAATGAGCAGTTCTTC. Protein: CAISESSRGGYNEQFF.

This clonotype was detected only a few times. The genes are TRBV5-1 and TRBJ2-7, with D hard to call. The V gene's germline CDR1 is SGHRS and CDR2 YFSETQ. CDR3 size: 13 residues. The V end was cut by 6 bases, the J end by 1 base, with 11 bases between. CDR3 residues: CASTKTESYEQYF. CDR3 in DNA: TGCGCCAGCACCAAGACGGAATCCTACGAGCAGTACTTC.

The CDR3 sequence: CASSQTGGPYEQYF. The CDR3 region has the DNA TGTGCCAGCAGCCAAACGGGAGGGCCCTACGAGCAGTACTTC. J is TRBJ2-7 and V is TRBV14; 8 bases match TRBD2. Germline V gene data show CDR1 as SGHDN and CDR2 as FVKESK. The CDR3 is 14 amino acids. J was trimmed by 2 bases and V by 2 bases; bases with no gene match: 2.

This clonotype came up a few times. CDR3 sequence reads: CAIRPAQTTGELFF. CDR3 nucleotides: TGTGCCATCAGGCCAGCCCAAACCACCGGGGAGCTGTTTTTT. The genes are TRBV10-3 and TRBJ2-2, with D uncertain. The germline CDR1 and CDR2 sequences are ENHRY and SYGVKD. Trimming stripped 6 bases from V and 4 bases from J, with 12 bases between. The CDR3 has 14 residues.

The chain has TRBV4-2 and TRBJ1-5, with a weak D call TRBD1 (5 bases). The V and J ends lost 3 bases and 3 bases respectively, with 9 bases between them. CDR1 and CDR2 (germline): LGHNA, YNFKEQ. This CDR3 spans 14 amino acids. CDR3 DNA sequence: TGTGCCAGCAGCCAGGGGGGTACCAATCAGCCCCAGCATTTT. It codes for CASSQGGTNQPQHF.

This clonotype was observed a few times. V and J are TRBV7-2 and TRBJ2-7, with 8 bases identical to TRBD1. CDR1 is SGHTA, CDR2 FQGNSA, per germline. The CDR3 consists of 15 residues. V trimming: 5 bases; J trimming: 2 bases; junction bases outside the gene matches: 8. This chain's CDR3 is CASSIGQGITYEQYF. The CDR3 coding sequence is TGTGCCAGCAGCATAGGACAGGGAATAACCTACGAGCAGTACTTC. The complete variable domain, with remaining parts taken from reference TRBV7-2 and TRBJ2-7, reads GAGVSQSPSNKVTEKGKDVELRCDPISGHTALYWYRQSLGQGLEFLIYFQGNSAPDKSGLPSDRFSAERTGGSVSTLTIQRTQQEDSAVYLCASSIGQGITYEQYFGPGTRLTVT.

This clonotype was observed a handful of times. The chain combines TRBV7-6 with TRBJ2-5, with TRBD1 as a possible D gene (6 bases). Trimming pared 1 base from V and 2 bases from J, leaving 14 bases between. This CDR3 spans 16 amino acids. Germline V gene sequence: CDR1 SGHVS, CDR2 FNYEAQ. The CDR3 protein is CASSLVGGRAQETQYF. CDR3 coding DNA: TGTGCCAGCAGCTTAGTTGGGGGCAGGGCACAAGAGACCCAGTACTTC. The full variable domain, completed using reference TRBV7-6 and TRBJ2-5, is GAGVSQSPRYKVTKRGQDVALRCDPISGHVSLYWYRQALGQGPEFLTYFNYEAQQDKSGLPNDRFSAERPEGSISTLTIQRTEQRDSAMYRCASSLVGGRAQETQYFGPGTRLLVL.

The chain uses TRBV7-2 and TRBJ2-7, with 9 bases identical to TRBD1. This CDR3 comprises 14 residues. The V gene end was trimmed by 5 bases and the J gene end by 5 bases; junction bases not matched to a gene: 7. Per germline, CDR1 SGHTA and CDR2 FQGNSA. Here the CDR3 DNA reads TGTGCCAGCAGCCTTTGGACAGGGGACAACGAGCAGTACTTC. This gives the protein CASSLWTGDNEQYF.

This clonotype was counted between two and nine times. The genes are TRBV7-9 and TRBJ1-1; D is unresolved. The germline V and J ends were trimmed by 1 base and 6 bases, with 6 bases remaining between them. The CDR3 covers 12 residues. Germline-derived CDR1 and CDR2 are SEHNR and FQNEAQ (reference sequence). CDR3 sequence: CASSLEIPEAFF. The CDR3 region has the DNA TGTGCCAGCAGCTTAGAAATTCCTGAAGCTTTCTTT.

This clonotype has a count of ten or more. This chain links TRBV12-3 or TRBV12-4 with TRBJ1-2; a possible D gene is TRBD1 (5 bases). This CDR3 is built from 11 residues. The V gene lost 3 bases and the J gene lost 8 bases, with 7 bases spanning the gap. The CDR3 is CASSFGGGYTF. The CDR3 DNA reads TGTGCCAGCAGTTTTGGGGGAGGCTACACCTTC.

In its sample, this clonotype was seen many times. The chain combines TRBV4-2 with TRBJ2-6; no clear D. This CDR3 spans 16 amino acids. The V gene's germline CDR1 is LGHNA and CDR2 YNFKEQ. V lost 0 bases to trimming and J lost 1 base, with 7 bases between them. In DNA form, the CDR3 reads TGTGCCAGCAGCCAAGATCAACAGTCTGGGGCCAACGTCCTGACTTTC. This codes for CASSQDQQSGANVLTF.

To note about this clonotype: One end of the junction is discordant with germline, which a read error may explain. The chain uses TRBV15 and TRBJ1-1, with D perhaps TRBD1 (5 bases). The CDR3 contains 18 residues. Germline V gene lookup returns CDR1 LNHNV and CDR2 YYDKDF (reference sequence). Written as DNA, the CDR3 is TGTGCCGCCAGCAGAGACCCCCTCCGGGCGGGGGGGAACACTGAAGCTTTCTTT. It codes for CAASRDPLRAGGNTEAFF.

This clonotype has ten or more counts. The rearrangement joins TRBV7-9 to TRBJ2-1, with 10 bases that match TRBD2. J gave up 2 bases and V 4 bases, and 5 bases lay outside the gene matches. In germline, CDR1 is SEHNR, CDR2 FQNEAQ (reference sequence). The CDR3 extends over 16 amino acids. CDR3 residues: CASSSRTSGPYNEQFF. CDR3 DNA: TGTGCCAGCAGCTCCCGGACTAGCGGACCCTACAATGAGCAGTTCTTC.

This clonotype was seen a few times. This chain joins TRBV12-3 or TRBV12-4 and TRBJ2-5; 9 nucleotides align to TRBD1. There are 16 residues in the CDR3. V shed 8 bases and J 5 bases; nucleotides not matched to a gene: 15. In nucleotides, the CDR3 is TGTGCCAGCCGAGAAACCGGGACAGGGTCACGGGAGACCCAGTACTTC. It codes for CASRETGTGSRETQYF.

This sequence joins TRBV14 and TRBJ2-5, with 9 bases that match TRBD2. There are 17 residues in the CDR3. The germline CDR1 and CDR2 sequences are SGHDN and FVKESK. V lost 0 bases, J lost 4 bases, and 9 bases stayed unmatched. For the CDR3, the DNA is TGTGCCAGCAGCCAAGATCGGCTAGCGGGGTTACGAGAGACCCAGTACTTC. Protein product: CASSQDRLAGLRETQYF.